This T cell receptor beta chain was sequenced for a study of Ad26.COV2.S vaccination and SARS-CoV-2 variants. General study findings and limits: Non-spike TCR breadth was similar in vaccine and placebo recipients. Quantification of TCR breadth and depth may have yielded underestimates of total T cell responses.

Repertoires were generated with immunoSEQ multiplex PCR, while TCRdb's copy carries only in-frame clones and drops some. The sample comprises under 600,000 clones, 89% of which are singletons, and 1.5% to 2% rests with the top ten. On this clone itself: Its cognate antigen is unknown.

J gave up 3 bases and V 3 bases, and 6 bases lay outside the gene matches. The CDR3 runs to 15 residues. Germline V gene data show CDR1 as SGHTA and CDR2 as FQGNSA. The treatment denotes: around 19 received Ad26.COV2.S at low or high dose, single or two shots; several received placebo; per-sample allocation not given. It was on day 63 after the first vaccine or placebo injection that samples were taken. Expression of Wuhan-strain SARS-CoV-2 spike came from the Ad26 vector that formed the vaccine. This specimen consisted of peripheral blood, obtained in a trial of Ad26.COV2.S vaccine versus placebo. The chain recombines TRBV7-2 with TRBJ2-7, with TRBD1 identical over 9 bases. This clonotype was sampled from a person aged 18-60 years who received the Ad26.COV2.S COVID-19 vaccine or a placebo. Here the CDR3 DNA reads TGTGCCAGCAGCTTTGCCGGGGGACAGGGCTACGAGCAGTACTTC. This codes for CASSFAGGQGYEQYF.